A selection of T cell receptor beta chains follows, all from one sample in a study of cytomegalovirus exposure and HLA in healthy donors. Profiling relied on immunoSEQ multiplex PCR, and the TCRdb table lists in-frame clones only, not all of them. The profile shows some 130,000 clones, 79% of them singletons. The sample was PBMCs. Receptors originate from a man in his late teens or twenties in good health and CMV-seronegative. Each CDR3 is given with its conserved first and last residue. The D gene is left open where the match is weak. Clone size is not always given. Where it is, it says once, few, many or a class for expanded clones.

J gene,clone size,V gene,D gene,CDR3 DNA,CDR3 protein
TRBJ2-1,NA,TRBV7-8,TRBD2,TGTGCCAGCAGCTTAGATGGCCAGCGGGGCAATGAGCAGTTCTTC,CASSLDGQRGNEQFF
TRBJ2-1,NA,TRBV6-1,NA,TGTGCCAGCCTAGCCGTGGCGGGTTACAATGAGCAGTTCTTC,CASLAVAGYNEQFF
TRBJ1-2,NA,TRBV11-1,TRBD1,TGTGCCAGCAGCAAAGAGGGACAGGGAATCGGTGGCTACACCTTC,CASSKEGQGIGGYTF
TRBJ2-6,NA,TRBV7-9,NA,TGTGCCAGCAGCTTAAGGAAAGCGGCTCTCGGGGCCAACGTCCTGACTTTC,CASSLRKAALGANVLTF
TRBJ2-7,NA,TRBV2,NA,TGTGCCAGCAGTACTTACTACGAGCAGTACTTC,CASSTYYEQYF
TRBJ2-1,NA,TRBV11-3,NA,TGTGCCAGCAGCCCTGGGGGGAATGAGCAGTTCTTC,CASSPGGNEQFF
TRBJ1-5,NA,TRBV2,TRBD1,TGTGCCAGCGGGGACAGGAATCAGCCCCAGCATTTT,CASGDRNQPQHF
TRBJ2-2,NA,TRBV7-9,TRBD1,TGTTCCAGCAGCCGCAGGGACAGCAGCAACACCGGGGAGCTGTTTTTT,CSSSRRDSSNTGELFF
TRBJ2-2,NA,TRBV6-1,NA,TGTGCCAGCGCCTATGGGGCAGGTAGTCCCGGGGAGCTGTTTTTT,CASAYGAGSPGELFF
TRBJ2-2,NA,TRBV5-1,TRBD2,TGCGCCAGCCAACTAGCGGGAGAGTTCACCGGGGAGCTGTTTTTT,CASQLAGEFTGELFF
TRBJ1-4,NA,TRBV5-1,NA,TGCGCCAGCAGCTTGAGGCAGGCTATTAATGAAAAACTGTTTTTT,CASSLRQAINEKLFF
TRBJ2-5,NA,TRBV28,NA,TGTGCCAGCACCATAGGCCGGGAAGAGACCCAGTACTTC,CASTIGREETQYF
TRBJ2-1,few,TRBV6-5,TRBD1,TGTGCCAGCAGTTACACCGGGACAGGCTACAATGAGCAGTTCTTC,CASSYTGTGYNEQFF
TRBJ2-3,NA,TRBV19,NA,TGTGCCTCTAGGAGGGGCGATGGAGATACGCAGTATTTT,CASRRGDGDTQYF
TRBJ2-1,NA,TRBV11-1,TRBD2,TGTGCCAGCAGCCAATCAGCGGGGAACTACAATGAGCAGTTCTTC,CASSQSAGNYNEQFF
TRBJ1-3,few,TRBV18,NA,TGTGCCAGCTCACCTGGAGTGGCAGACTCTCTCGGGAACACCATATATTTT,CASSPGVADSLGNTIYF
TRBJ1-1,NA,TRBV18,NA,TGTGCCAGCTCACAGCTCTGTGAAGCTTTCTTT,CASSQLCEAFF
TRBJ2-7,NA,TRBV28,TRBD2,TGTGCCAGCAGTTTTGATAGTCGCGCGGGAGGGAGGAACGAGCAGTACTTC,CASSFDSRAGGRNEQYF
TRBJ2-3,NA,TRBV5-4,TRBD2,TGTGCCAGCAGCCAAAGACTAGCGGGAACTAGCACAGATACGCAGTATTTT,CASSQRLAGTSTDTQYF
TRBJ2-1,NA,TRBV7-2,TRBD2,TGTGCCAGCAGCCCCCCCGGGACTAGGAGGGTGGGTGAGCAGTTCTTC,CASSPPGTRRVGEQFF
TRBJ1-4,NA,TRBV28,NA,TGTGCCAGCATCCTGGGGGGTACCGAAAAACTGTTTTTT,CASILGGTEKLFF
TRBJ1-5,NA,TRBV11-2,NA,TGTGCCAGCAGTAGTGGTGCTCAGCCCCAGCATTTT,CASSSGAQPQHF
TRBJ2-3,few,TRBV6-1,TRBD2,TGTGCCAGCAGTAAAGCCGGACTAGCGTTATCAGATACGCAGTATTTT,CASSKAGLALSDTQYF
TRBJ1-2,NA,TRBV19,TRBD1,TGTGCCAGTACCCCCGGGACAGGGAATGGCTACACCTTC,CASTPGTGNGYTF
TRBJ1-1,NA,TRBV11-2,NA,TGTGCCAGCAGCTTAGACGGGGTAACTGAAGCTTTCTTT,CASSLDGVTEAFF
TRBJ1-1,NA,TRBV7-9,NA,TGTGCCAGCAGAAAGGTGGCGGACACTGAAGCTTTCTTT,CASRKVADTEAFF
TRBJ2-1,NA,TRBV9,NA,TGTGCCAGCAGCGTATTGGGGAGGTATGACAATGAGCAGTTCTTC,CASSVLGRYDNEQFF
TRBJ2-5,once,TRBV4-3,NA,TGCGCCAGCAGCCAAGTTTCAGGCAACGCACTAAAGGGAGTGGGAGAGACCCAGTACTTC,CASSQVSGNALKGVGETQYF
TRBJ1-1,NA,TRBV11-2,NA,TGTGCCAGCAGCTTGGACAGGAACACTGAAGCTTTCTTT,CASSLDRNTEAFF
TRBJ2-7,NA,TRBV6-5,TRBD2,TGTGCCAGCAGTTACTCGGCAGCGGGAGTGTCCTACGAGCAGTACTTC,CASSYSAAGVSYEQYF
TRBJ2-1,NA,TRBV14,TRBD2,TGTGCCAGCAGCCAGCATGGGACTAGCGAGGGCAATGAGCAGTTCTTC,CASSQHGTSEGNEQFF
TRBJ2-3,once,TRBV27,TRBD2,TGTGCCAGCAGTTCTAGCGGGAGAGGAGGCTCAGATACGCAGTATTTT,CASSSSGRGGSDTQYF
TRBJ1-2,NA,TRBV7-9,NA,TGTTCCAGCAGCCAGAACTATGGCTACACCTTC,CSSSQNYGYTF
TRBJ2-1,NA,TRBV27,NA,TGTGCCAGCTGGAGGCAAGGGGGCAATGAGCAGTTCTTC,CASWRQGGNEQFF
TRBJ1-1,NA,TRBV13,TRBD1,TGTGCCAGCAGCTTAGCAGGACAGGGCCCCCTGAACACTGAAGCTTTCTTT,CASSLAGQGPLNTEAFF
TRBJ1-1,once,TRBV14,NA,TGTGCCAGCAGCCAAGAGGGGAGGAGGAGGCCCACTGAAGCTTTCTTT,CASSQEGRRRPTEAFF
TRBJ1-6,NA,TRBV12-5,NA,TGTGCCCCCCTGAAGATGCTTTCGGATAATTCACCCCTCCACTTT,CAPLKMLSDNSPLHF
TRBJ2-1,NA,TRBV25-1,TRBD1,TGTGCCAGCAGAGGGGGCATGAATGAGCAGTTCTTC,CASRGGMNEQFF
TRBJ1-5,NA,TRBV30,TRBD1,TGTGCCTGGAGTGTAGGGGGCGGACAGCCCCAGCATTTT,CAWSVGGGQPQHF
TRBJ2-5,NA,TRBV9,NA,TGTGCCAGCAGCATCCTTAGCGAAAGTTGGACGGAGACCCAGTACTTC,CASSILSESWTETQYF
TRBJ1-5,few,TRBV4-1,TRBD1,TGCGCCAGCAGCCAAGGAAGTATCGGACAGGGCGGTCAGCCCCAGCATTTT,CASSQGSIGQGGQPQHF
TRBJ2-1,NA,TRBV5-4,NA,TGTGCCGGGGGGGGGCCCCAGTCGGAGGGCCTCAAGTTCTTC,CAGGGPQSEGLKFF
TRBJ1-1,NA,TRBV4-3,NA,TGCGCCAGCAGCCAAGATGGCAGGGGTGTCACTGAAGCTTTCTTT,CASSQDGRGVTEAFF
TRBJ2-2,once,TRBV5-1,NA,TGCGCCAGCAATCTCCGGGGCACCGGGGAGCTGTTTTTT,CASNLRGTGELFF
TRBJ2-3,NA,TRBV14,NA,TGTGCCAGCAGCCAAGACGCCTTGCGGTTACATAGCACAGATACGCAGTATTTT,CASSQDALRLHSTDTQYF
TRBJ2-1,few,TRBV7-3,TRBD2,TGTGCCAGCAGCTATTGGTCCGGGCTAGCGGGCCTCAATGAGCAGTTCTTC,CASSYWSGLAGLNEQFF
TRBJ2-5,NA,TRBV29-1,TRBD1,TGCAGCGGTACCGGGACAGCCAAAGAGACCCAGTACTTC,CSGTGTAKETQYF
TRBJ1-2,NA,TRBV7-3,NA,TGTGCCAGCAGCCCCGACAGTAACTATGGCTACACCTTC,CASSPDSNYGYTF
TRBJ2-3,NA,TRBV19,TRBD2,TGTGCCAGTAGTTTAAGTCGGACTAGCAGGCAGTATTTT,CASSLSRTSRQYF
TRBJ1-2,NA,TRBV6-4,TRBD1,TGTGCCAGCAGTGACAACCCGGACAGGGTTTCGGTTAGATATGGCTACACCTTC,CASSDNPDRVSVRYGYTF
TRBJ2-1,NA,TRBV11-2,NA,TGTGCCAGCAGCTTAGTTCCGGCCCGCGGCCACAATGAGCAGTTCTTC,CASSLVPARGHNEQFF
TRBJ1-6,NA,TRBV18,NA,TGTGCCAGCTCACCACAAACTTATAATTCACCCCTCCACTTT,CASSPQTYNSPLHF
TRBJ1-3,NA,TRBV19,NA,TGTGCCAGTAGTATAGGTCGAGGTAAAGAAAACACCATATATTTT,CASSIGRGKENTIYF
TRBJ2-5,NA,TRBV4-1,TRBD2,TGCGCCAGCAGCTACATAGCGGGAGTAGAGACCCAGTACTTC,CASSYIAGVETQYF
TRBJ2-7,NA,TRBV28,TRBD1,TGTGCCAGCAGTTCACAGGGGGCCGGCTACGAGCAGTACTTC,CASSSQGAGYEQYF